Reported below is one TCR beta chain. Its antigen is currently unknown. This CDR3 is 15 amino acids long. CDR1 and CDR2 from the germline V gene are SGDLS and YYNGEE. Trimming took off 6 bases at V and 7 bases at J, with 22 bases between the two ends. This sample stems from a study of cytomegalovirus exposure and HLA in healthy donors. Broader study findings: Rare TCR sequences predominated, though certain public TCRs were found in many donors. Reports state that TCR beta sequences accurately predicted most subjects' HLA-A and HLA-B alleles. Later work found that TCR association rates differed between HLA loci; DRB1 had the most and HLA-C the fewest.

Primers included in the PCR were 60 Vbeta and 13 Jbeta primers. Method: immunoSEQ multiplex PCR; TCRdb's copy keeps in-frame clones and lacks some. The table has about 150,000 clones, about three quarters seen once. The sample taken for sequencing was PBMCs. This receptor was identified in a woman between 40 and 50 years old in good health and CMV-seronegative. The chain links TRBV9 to TRBJ2-5; D might be TRBD2 (5 bases). CDR3 in amino acids: CASTPPPGNPRTQYF. DNA for the CDR3: TGTGCCAGCACCCCACCCCCCGGGAACCCAAGGACCCAGTACTTC.